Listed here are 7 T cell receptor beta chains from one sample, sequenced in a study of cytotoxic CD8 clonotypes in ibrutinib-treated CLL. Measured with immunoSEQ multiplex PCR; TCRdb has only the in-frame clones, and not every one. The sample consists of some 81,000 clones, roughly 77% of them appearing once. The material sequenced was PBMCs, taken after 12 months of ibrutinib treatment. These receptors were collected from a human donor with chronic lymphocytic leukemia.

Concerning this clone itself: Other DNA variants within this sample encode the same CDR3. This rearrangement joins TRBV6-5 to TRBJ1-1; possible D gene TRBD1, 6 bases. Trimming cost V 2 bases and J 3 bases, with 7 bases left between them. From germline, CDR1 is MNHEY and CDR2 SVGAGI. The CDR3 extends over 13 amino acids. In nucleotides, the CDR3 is TGTGCCAGCAGTTACAGGGGGGACACTGAAGCTTTCTTT. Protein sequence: CASSYRGDTEAFF.

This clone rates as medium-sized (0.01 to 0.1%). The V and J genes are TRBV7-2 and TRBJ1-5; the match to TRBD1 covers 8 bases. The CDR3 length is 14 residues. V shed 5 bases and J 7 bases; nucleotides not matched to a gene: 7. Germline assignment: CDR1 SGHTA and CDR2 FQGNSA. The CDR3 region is CASSPQGARQPQHF. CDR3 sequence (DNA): TGTGCCAGCAGCCCGCAGGGGGCTAGGCAGCCCCAGCATTTT.

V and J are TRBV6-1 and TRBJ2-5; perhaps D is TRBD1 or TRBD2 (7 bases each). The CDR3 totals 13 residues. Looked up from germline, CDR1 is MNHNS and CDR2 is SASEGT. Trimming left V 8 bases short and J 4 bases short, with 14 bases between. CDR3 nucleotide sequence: TGTGCCAGCGGGGGGGGACAGCGAGAGACCCAGTACTTC. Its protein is CASGGGQRETQYF.

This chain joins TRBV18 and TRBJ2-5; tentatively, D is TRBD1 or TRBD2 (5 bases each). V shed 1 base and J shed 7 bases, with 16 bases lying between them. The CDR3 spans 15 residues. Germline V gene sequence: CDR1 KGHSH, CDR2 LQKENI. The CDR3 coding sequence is TGTGCCAGCTCACCACGGGGCTGGGAAGAGGGGACCCAGTACTTC. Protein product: CASSPRGWEEGTQYF.

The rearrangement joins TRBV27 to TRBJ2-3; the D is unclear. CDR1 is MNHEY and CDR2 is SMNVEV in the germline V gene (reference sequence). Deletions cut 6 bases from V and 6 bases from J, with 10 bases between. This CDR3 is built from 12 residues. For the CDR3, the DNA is TGTGCCAGCAGCCTGCGTGGTGATACGCAGTATTTT. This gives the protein CASSLRGDTQYF.

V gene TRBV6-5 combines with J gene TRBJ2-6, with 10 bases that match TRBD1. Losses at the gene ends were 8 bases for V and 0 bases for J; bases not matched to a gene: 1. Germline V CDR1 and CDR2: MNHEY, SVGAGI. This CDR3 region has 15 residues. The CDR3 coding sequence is TGTGCCAGCCGGGACAGGGGCTCTGGGGCCAACGTCCTGACTTTC. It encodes CASRDRGSGANVLTF.

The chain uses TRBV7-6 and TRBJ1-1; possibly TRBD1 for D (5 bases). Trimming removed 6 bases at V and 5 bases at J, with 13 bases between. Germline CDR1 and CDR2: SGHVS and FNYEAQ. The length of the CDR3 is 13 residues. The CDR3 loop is CASSRDPRTEAFF. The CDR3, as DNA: TGTGCCAGCAGTCGGGACCCGAGGACTGAAGCTTTCTTT.